This T cell receptor (beta chain) was obtained from a study of blood T cell repertoires in COVID-19 (dated by TCRdb to 2020 to 2022). Broadly, across the study: Samples covering the acute and convalescent phases of COVID-19 were provided by collaborators in the United States, Italy and Spain. The prospective study material was composed of cDNA or gDNA derived from T cells, B-cell-depleted T cells, or PBMCs. Subjects who had been exposed to COVID-19, were actively infected with it, or had recovered from it provided the deeply sampled blood TCRbeta repertoires that made up the dataset. The repertoires were released in a freely available public database intended as a resource for research on the immune response to SARS-CoV-2. Samples came from the ongoing ImmuneRACE study (first 160 participants) plus 1,254 subjects from 6 global collaborators. The sample metadata nearly always contained a de-identified subject ID, COVID-19 status, age in years and sex. Where available, HLA class I and class II types were obtained from metadata supplied by the sample provider rather than from assay-based typing. Study-level results and caveats: Clinical and demographic metadata were provided uncurated, with the amount varying by source and participant.

Each collaborating institution followed its own protocols to collect whole blood in K2EDTA tubes. For TCRbeta analysis, collaborators shipped samples in one of three forms: frozen whole blood, isolated PBMCs, or DNA extracted from either of those sample types. Details on this clone: Its antigen remains unidentified. No base quality values were provided; no much bigger clone lies one nucleotide off.

CDR1 is given as SSHAT and CDR2 as FNYEAQ, both from the germline V gene (reference sequence). The junction shows trimming of 3 bases on V and 4 bases on J, and the gene matches do not reach 4 bases of it. The CDR3 measures 16 amino acids from cysteine to phenylalanine. Only the CDR3 region is kept as DNA, spanning 48 bases read in frame from base 1. TCRbeta CDR3 regions were amplified from genomic DNA using the immunoSEQ Assay, a bias-controlled multiplex PCR. The source study handled its data this way. Within the assay, amplification of reference gene primers was used to estimate how many nucleated cells each sample contained. To quantify the absolute abundance of each unique TCRbeta CDR3 rearrangement, sequence reads were collapsed and filtered. For each sample, productive Simpson clonality was calculated by taking the square root of Simpson's diversity index across productive rearrangements. The table was pulled from immuneACCESS by TCRdb, which kept in-frame rearrangements only. Such tables lose some clones; where checked, under half of the loss comes from unresolved V genes, and the rest has no known cause. That table furnishes V, J and clone size, whereas the DNA furnished D and trimming. The table for this sample lists some 14,000 clones; roughly 91% of them were counted only once. In total, the top ten clones hold less than 2.5% of the sample.

This TCR was sampled from an older woman in a cohort sampled during active or convalescent COVID-19. The chain is made from TRBV7-7 and TRBJ2-2, with TRBD2 matching 11 junction bases. Sequencing was carried out using peripheral blood. The DNA sequence follows: TGTGCCAGCAGCTTCCAACTAGCGGGGGTCACCGGGGAGCTGTTTTTT. Its translation reads: CASSFQLAGVTGELFF.